Listed here is a single T cell receptor beta chain. As yet, its antigen is unknown. Only in-frame clones appear in the TCRdb table, and some are missing; sequencing was by immunoSEQ multiplex PCR. The sample includes approximately 76,000 clones, 85% seen only once; the top ten take approximately 0.65%. This record belongs to a study of OX40 agonist ivuxolimab in advanced cancers. Germline assignment: CDR1 SEHNR and CDR2 FQNEAQ (reference sequence). This CDR3 has 16 amino acids. V shed 1 base, J shed 2 bases, and the junction held 7 bases outside the gene matches. Points from the study as a whole: Some nonresponders also had low normalized T-cell clonal expansion. Expanded clones tended on average to be more numerous among CD8+ T cells than CD4+.

At cycle 4 day 1, cycle 7 day 1, and baseline, blood was sampled. The chain combines TRBV7-9 with TRBJ2-5; 7 positions match TRBD2. The sequencing used CD4+ or CD8+ T cells sorted from blood, collected in a trial of the OX40 agonist ivuxolimab. This TCR came from an adult with an advanced solid tumor such as melanoma, head and neck, liver or kidney cancer. The CDR3: CASSLGGGIFQETQYF. The CDR3 DNA is TGTGCCAGCAGCTTAGGGGGGGGGATCTTTCAAGAGACCCAGTACTTC. Full variable domain (outside the CDR3, taken from reference TRBV7-9 and TRBJ2-5): DTGVSQNPRHKITKRGQNVTFRCDPISEHNRLYWYRQTLGQGPEFLTYFQNEAQLEKSRLLSDRFSAERPKGSFSTLEIQRTEQGDSAMYLCASSLGGGIFQETQYFGPGTRLLVL.